This TCR beta chain is drawn from a study of Ad26.COV2.S vaccination and SARS-CoV-2 variants. The wider study: Ad26.COV2.S shots went into the muscle once or twice, 56 days apart.

Overall study findings and caveats: Vaccinees reportedly had broad spike-specific CD8+ and CD4+ T cell responses. Those who received the vaccine showed greater spike-specific TCR breadth than those given placebo.

The treatment was: 15 to 20 received Ad26.COV2.S at low or high dose, single or two shots; about 5 received placebo; per-sample allocation not given. At day 63 after the first vaccine or placebo injection, samples were drawn. As its vector, the vaccine had Ad26, which expressed Wuhan-strain SARS-CoV-2 spike. Germline V gives CDR1 LNHNV, CDR2 YYDKDF (reference sequence). The CDR3 consists of 14 residues. Trimming left V 1 base short and J 5 bases short, with 8 bases between. Clones were sequenced by immunoSEQ multiplex PCR, and TCRdb holds only the in-frame ones, with some missing. This sample has about 350,000 clones, with about 85% found just once. This clone has more than one count but fewer than ten. Its matching antigen is unknown. The sample carries other DNA sequences with the same CDR3.

The material was peripheral blood, obtained in a trial of Ad26.COV2.S vaccine versus placebo. The sequence derives from a person aged 18-65 years who received the Ad26.COV2.S COVID-19 vaccine or a placebo. This chain joins TRBV15 and TRBJ2-2; unclear D gene. The CDR3 is CATSRGQGTGELFF. CDR3 nucleotide sequence: TGTGCCACCAGCAGAGGGCAAGGTACCGGGGAGCTGTTTTTT.